This T cell receptor beta chain comes out of a study of shared clonotypes between healthy human individuals. Study-level findings and limits: The study generally estimated greater richness for naive than memory subsets.

A remark on this clone: No antigen is known for it.

When replicate PCRs were run on sorted subsets, they used approximately 210 ng DNA, tens of thousands of T cell genomes. Assay: immunoSEQ multiplex PCR; the TCRdb copy retains only in-frame clones and omits some. The sample lists about 750,000 clones; about 91% were seen once. The V end was cut by 4 bases, the J end by 0 bases, with 5 bases between. Germline loops: CDR1 MGHRA, CDR2 YSYEKL. The CDR3 sequence is 13 residues long. Naive CD8 cells lacked CD45RO and underwent positive selection for CCR7, leaving out terminally differentiated effector memory CD45RA+ cells. This chain connects TRBV4-1 to TRBJ2-3; D call uncertain. The receptor comes from a man aged 30 to 45 in good health. Sequencing used naive CD8+ T cells sorted from blood. The CDR3 sequence is CASSPGSTDTQYF. The CDR3 region has the DNA TGCGCCAGCAGCCCTGGAAGCACAGATACGCAGTATTTT.